One sample yielded the 16 T cell receptor beta chains listed below, sequenced in a study of cytomegalovirus exposure and HLA in healthy donors. The PCR was carried out with 60 Vbeta primers and 13 Jbeta primers. TCRdb keeps only in-frame clones here, not all; method: immunoSEQ multiplex PCR. This table has around 76,000 clones, about 78% appearing once. Sequenced input: PBMCs. Receptors originate from a middle-aged man in good health and CMV-seronegative.

The V and J genes are TRBV5-5 and TRBJ1-2; weak D call: TRBD1 (5 bases). Germline V gene sequence: CDR1 SGHKS, CDR2 YYEKEE (reference sequence). This CDR3 is 15 amino acids long. Between the trimmed V and J ends, which lost 3 bases and 5 bases, there was a span of 17 bases. CDR3 in amino acids: CASSSVIGGQYGYTF. In DNA form, the CDR3 reads TGTGCCAGCAGCTCCGTGATCGGGGGTCAATATGGCTACACCTTC. The full variable domain, rest sourced from reference TRBV5-5 and TRBJ1-2, is DAGVTQSPTHLIKTRGQQVTLRCSPISGHKSVSWYQQVLGQGPQFIFQYYEKEERGRGNFPDRFSARQFPNYSSELNVNALLLGDSALYLCASSSVIGGQYGYTFGSGTRLTVV.

The chain has TRBV5-1 and TRBJ1-6; D unclear. CDR1 SGHRS and CDR2 YFSETQ come from the germline V gene. The CDR3 contains 15 residues. Deletions cut 1 base from V and 5 bases from J, with 10 bases between. This CDR3 is CASSLSSGNNSPLHF. The CDR3 DNA sequence: TGCGCCAGCAGCTTGTCATCGGGGAATAATTCACCCCTCCACTTT.

This chain joins TRBV5-4 and TRBJ2-2, with 8 nucleotides matching TRBD2. Germline V gene sequence: CDR1 SGHNT, CDR2 YYREEE (reference sequence). The CDR3 is made up of 15 amino acids. V was pared by 5 bases and J by 6 bases, with 9 bases of the junction left unmatched. CDR3 residues: CASRPGLGFAGELFF. The CDR3 DNA follows: TGTGCCAGCAGACCGGGACTAGGGTTCGCCGGGGAGCTGTTTTTT. Combining the CDR3 with reference TRBV5-4 and TRBJ2-2 gives the whole variable domain ETGVTQSPTHLIKTRGQQVTLRCSSQSGHNTVSWYQQALGQGPQFIFQYYREEENGRGNFPPRFSGLQFPNYSSELNVNALELDDSALYLCASRPGLGFAGELFFGEGSRLTVL.

A few counts support this clone. The V call is TRBV5-4, the J call TRBJ2-7, with TRBD2 matching 10 bases. V shed 4 bases, J shed 4 bases, and the junction held 5 bases outside the gene matches. The CDR3 spans 14 residues. Germline V gives CDR1 SGHNT, CDR2 YYREEE (reference sequence). For the CDR3, the DNA is TGTGCCAGCAGCAGAAGCGGGAGGGCATACGAGCAGTACTTC. This gives the protein CASSRSGRAYEQYF. The full variable domain, in which reference TRBV5-4 and TRBJ2-7 provide the parts outside the CDR3, is ETGVTQSPTHLIKTRGQQVTLRCSSQSGHNTVSWYQQALGQGPQFIFQYYREEENGRGNFPPRFSGLQFPNYSSELNVNALELDDSALYLCASSRSGRAYEQYFGPGTRLTVT.

The rearrangement links TRBV28 to TRBJ2-1, with 10 bases matching TRBD2. The CDR3 loop spans 15 amino acids. V lost 2 bases, J lost 8 bases, and 6 bases stayed unmatched. From germline, CDR1 is MDHEN and CDR2 SYDVKM. The CDR3 loop reads CASSLGSGRAHEQFF. The CDR3 DNA reads as TGTGCCAGCAGTTTAGGAAGCGGGAGGGCCCATGAGCAGTTCTTC. Drawing the rest from reference TRBV28 and TRBJ2-1, the complete variable domain is DVKVTQSSRYLVKRTGEKVFLECVQDMDHENMFWYRQDPGLGLRLIYFSYDVKMKEKGDIPEGYSVSREKKERFSLILESASTNQTSMYLCASSLGSGRAHEQFFGPGTRLTVL.

The chain combines TRBV7-9 with TRBJ1-6; 8 nucleotides agree with TRBD1. V lost 5 bases and J lost 8; bases outside the gene matches: 8. The CDR3 is 15 residues long. In germline, CDR1 is SEHNR, CDR2 FQNEAQ (reference sequence). CDR3 in DNA: TGTGCCAGCAGCAGAAGACAGGGGTCGGATTCACCCCTCCACTTT. Translated: CASSRRQGSDSPLHF.

V usage is TRBV21-1 and J usage is TRBJ2-3; the table assigns TRBD1, which was not confirmed against the DNA. TRBV21-1 is an annotated pseudogene. The CDR3 sequence is 15 residues long. The CDR3 spells CASNRDSSSTDTQYF. DNA of the CDR3: TGTGCCAGCAACCGGGACAGTAGCAGCACAGATACGCAGTATTTT.

This rearrangement joins TRBV6-1 to TRBJ1-1; maybe TRBD1 (5 bases). Trimming shortened V by 10 bases and J by 5 bases, and 14 bases separated the two germline ends. The germline CDR1 and CDR2 sequences are MNHNS and SASEGT. This CDR3 is 12 amino acids long. The CDR3 nucleotides read TGTGCCACCGTGCAGGGTAGAACTGAAGCTTTCTTT. Translating gives CATVQGRTEAFF.

The V call is TRBV6-4, the J call TRBJ2-1; TRBD2 matches at 8 bases. The V gene's germline CDR1 is MRHNA and CDR2 SNTAGT. The V gene end was trimmed by 3 bases and the J gene end by 7 bases; junction bases not matched to a gene: 8. This CDR3 region has 15 residues. The CDR3 here is CASSELAESTNEQFF. The CDR3 nucleotides are TGTGCCAGCAGTGAACTAGCGGAGTCTACGAATGAGCAGTTCTTC.

This rearrangement joins TRBV4-2 to TRBJ2-7; 8 nucleotides line up with TRBD2. CDR1 and CDR2 (germline): LGHNA, YNFKEQ. This CDR3 has 15 amino acids. The trim removed 3 bases at V and 5 bases at J, leaving 9 bases unmatched. The CDR3 bases are TGTGCCAGCAGCCAGGAGACGGGAGGGGAGGACGAGCAGTACTTC. This codes for CASSQETGGEDEQYF.

This chain joins TRBV7-9 and TRBJ2-1, with D possibly being TRBD2 (6 bases). CDR3 length: 13 amino acids. CDR1 and CDR2 (germline): SEHNR, FQNEAQ (reference sequence). The germline V and J ends were trimmed by 3 bases and 7 bases, with 10 bases remaining between them. The CDR3 coding sequence is TGTGCCAGCAGCTTGGGGCTAGCGAATGAGCAGTTCTTC. Translation gives CASSLGLANEQFF.

In its sample, this clone was seen a few times. This rearrangement joins TRBV28 to TRBJ2-1; D perhaps matches TRBD2 (5 bases). Trimming cost V 2 bases and J 9 bases, with 17 bases left between them. CDR1 is MDHEN and CDR2 is SYDVKM in the germline V gene. The CDR3 runs 15 residues. The CDR3 here is CASSLLASSTGEQFF. CDR3 bases: TGTGCCAGCAGTTTACTAGCCTCGTCTACTGGTGAGCAGTTCTTC.

The rearrangement links TRBV5-6 to TRBJ1-1, with D tentatively TRBD1 (5 bases). The CDR3 runs 14 residues. V was pared by 4 bases and J by 3 bases, with 13 bases between. Germline V gene sequence: CDR1 SGHDT, CDR2 YYEEEE. CDR3 amino acids: CASSRRDLYTEAFF. CDR3 DNA sequence: TGTGCCAGCAGCCGGCGGGACCTTTACACTGAAGCTTTCTTT.

This clone has a handful of counts. The gene calls are TRBV25-1 and TRBJ2-7; 14 bases match TRBD2. The CDR3 contains 16 residues. V shed 2 bases, J shed 7 bases, and the junction held 7 bases outside the gene matches. Germline V gives CDR1 MGHDK, CDR2 SYGVNS. The CDR3, as DNA: TGTGCCAGCAGTGAAGGGACTAGCGGGAGATTGGGGGAGCAGTACTTC. Translation gives CASSEGTSGRLGEQYF.

The V and J genes are TRBV6-6 and TRBJ2-1; 9 bases fit TRBD2. After removal of 1 base from V and 6 bases from J, the junction contained 4 bases not matched to a gene. CDR1 MNHNY and CDR2 SVGAGI come from the germline V gene (reference sequence). The CDR3 has 15 residues. As DNA, the CDR3 is TGTGCCAGCAGTTACTTAGCGGGAGAGCCCAATGAGCAGTTCTTC. Translation gives CASSYLAGEPNEQFF.

This clone was seen just once. Here the CDR3 reads CASRSTSGRGTAQFF. CDR3 DNA sequence: TGTGCCAGCAGATCGACTAGCGGGAGGGGTACCGCGCAGTTCTTC. V and J are TRBV27 and TRBJ2-1; 14 positions agree with TRBD2. The germline CDR1 and CDR2 sequences are MNHEY and SMNVEV (reference sequence). V was clipped by 6 bases and J by 12 bases; unmatched bases: 10. This CDR3 comprises 15 residues.